What follows are 6 T cell receptor beta chains derived from one specimen sequenced in a study of CD8 T cells in Susac syndrome. An input of about 0.5 to 1 ug of RNA was subjected to reverse transcription using random hexamers. TCRdb re-called the immunoSEQ multiplex PCR reads with MiXCR, one entry per CDR3 protein. The sample gives about 210,000 distinct CDR3 sequences, about 95% of which show up once; 0.08% to 0.095% is in the top ten. Input material: CD4+ T cells from PBMCs. The origin of the receptors is a human donor with multiple sclerosis.

The rearrangement uses TRBV7-2 and TRBJ2-7, with D uncertain. Germline-derived CDR1 and CDR2 are SGHTA and FQGNSA. This CDR3 has 13 amino acids. Trimming took off 5 bases at V and 6 bases at J, with 14 bases between the two ends. In nucleotides, the CDR3 is TGTGCCAGCAGCAGCAGCTGGATCGGCGAGCAGTACTTC. Its protein product is CASSSSWIGEQYF.

This chain connects TRBV4-1 to TRBJ2-7, with TRBD1 as a possible D gene (5 bases). V was clipped by 0 bases and J by 0 bases, with 15 bases between them. CDR1 is MGHRA, CDR2 YSYEKL, per germline. CDR3 size: 17 residues. Here the CDR3 DNA reads TGCGCCAGCAGCCAAGAATTCAGGGCCCAGAGCTCCTACGAGCAGTACTTC. Protein sequence: CASSQEFRAQSSYEQYF.

The CDR3 nucleotides read TGCAGCGTTGAAGACGGTGGAGGCTACACCTTC. It codes for CSVEDGGGYTF. The genes are TRBV29-1 and TRBJ1-2; D is unresolved. This CDR3 is 11 amino acids long. Germline V CDR1 and CDR2: SQVTM, ANQGSEA. Deletions cut 0 bases from V and 8 bases from J, with 7 bases between.

The chain is built from TRBV29-1 and TRBJ2-5; 11 bases map to TRBD2. Germline CDR1 is SQVTM and CDR2 is ANQGSEA. The CDR3 sequence is 15 residues long. With 2 bases clipped from V and 4 bases from J, the junction kept 6 bases outside the gene matches. The CDR3 here is CSVETSGRSLETQYF. The CDR3, as DNA: TGCAGCGTTGAAACTAGCGGGAGATCACTAGAGACCCAGTACTTC.

The chain's CDR3 is CASAGFGETQYF. The CDR3 DNA is TGTGCTAGTGCCGGGTTTGGCGAGACCCAGTACTTC. The chain joins TRBV12-5 to TRBJ2-5; D not resolved. V lost 7 bases and J lost 5, with 11 bases in between. Germline CDR1 reads LGHNT; CDR2 reads FRNRAP. There are 12 residues in the CDR3.

This clonotype appeared a few times. This sequence joins TRBV5-1 and TRBJ2-7; D unresolved. The CDR3 runs 14 residues. Deletions cut 0 bases from V and 3 bases from J, with 10 bases between. Germline V gene sequence: CDR1 SGHRS, CDR2 YFSETQ. Written as DNA, the CDR3 is TGCGCCAGCAGCTTGGATGGGTTTAGCTACGAGCAGTACTTC. Its translation: CASSLDGFSYEQYF.